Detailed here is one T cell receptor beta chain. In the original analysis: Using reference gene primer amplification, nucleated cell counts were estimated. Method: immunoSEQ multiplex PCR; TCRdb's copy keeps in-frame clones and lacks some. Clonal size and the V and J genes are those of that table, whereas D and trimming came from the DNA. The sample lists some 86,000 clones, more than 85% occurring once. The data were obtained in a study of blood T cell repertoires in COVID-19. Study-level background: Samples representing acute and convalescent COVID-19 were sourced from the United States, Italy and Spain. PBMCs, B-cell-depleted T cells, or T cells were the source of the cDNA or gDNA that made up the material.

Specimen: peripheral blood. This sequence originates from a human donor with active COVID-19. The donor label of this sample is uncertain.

This CDR3 is CASSPGQNTEAFF. The DNA of the CDR3 is TGTGCCAGCAGCCCGGGACAGAACACTGAAGCTTTCTTT. The chain joins TRBV7-3 to TRBJ1-1, with D maybe TRBD1 (6 bases). Germline assignment: CDR1 SGHTA and CDR2 FQGTGA. With 5 bases removed from V and 1 base from J, the gap between germline ends came to 8 bases. The CDR3 spans 13 residues.